This TCR beta chain was observed in a study of blood T cell repertoires in COVID-19. Germline V gene lookup returns CDR1 SGHNT and CDR2 YENEEA. Deletions cut 5 bases from V and 6 bases from J, with 4 bases between. This CDR3 is built from 11 residues. This clone has just one count. As originally analysed: Amplified reference gene primers provided the basis for estimating nucleated cell counts. Assay used: immunoSEQ multiplex PCR; TCRdb lists only in-frame clones, some missing. V and J calls and clone size come straight from that table; D and trimming were deduced from the DNA. The sample yields approximately 50,000 clones, around 76% seen once.

This sequence originates from a man aged 45-60 years with active or convalescent COVID-19. J is TRBJ2-2 and V is TRBV11-3; unclear D gene. The material sequenced was peripheral blood. The CDR3 DNA is TGTGCCAGCAGCCTATCCGGGGAGCTGTTTTTT. Encoded protein: CASSLSGELFF.